Listed here are 15 T cell receptor beta chains from one sample, sequenced in a study of PD-1 blockade in classical Hodgkin lymphoma. Time point defined: cycle 4 day 1 (C4D1), after less than 7 weeks of nivolumab. Every patient relapsed after autologous stem cell transplantation, and brentuximab vedotin exposure varied. Researchers used magnetic negative selection to pull out pure CD4+ T cells from thawed PBMCs. The protocol was immunoSEQ multiplex PCR, while the TCRdb copy is restricted to in-frame clones and leaves out a portion. The table has approximately 31,000 clones, about 88% seen once. This material consisted of CD4+ T cells from blood, taken before the fourth cycle of nivolumab. These receptors were taken from a human donor with classical Hodgkin lymphoma.

CDR3 sequence reads: CASSFGTGGNQPQHF. The CDR3 DNA sequence: TGTGCCAGCAGTTTTGGGACAGGGGGCAATCAGCCCCAGCATTTT. The gene calls are TRBV27 and TRBJ1-5; 10 bases line up with TRBD1. The germline gives CDR1 MNHEY, CDR2 SMNVEV (reference sequence). V was clipped by 3 bases and J by 2 bases; unmatched bases: 1. The CDR3 sequence is 15 residues long.

The chain joins TRBV7-7 to TRBJ2-5, with D possibly being TRBD1 or TRBD2 (5 bases each). The CDR3 has 15 amino acids. V lost 3 bases and J 2 bases, leaving 13 bases between the germline ends. CDR1 is SSHAT and CDR2 is FNYEAQ in the germline V gene (reference sequence). The CDR3 region is CASSLAPRGQETQYF. For the CDR3, the DNA is TGTGCCAGCAGCTTGGCCCCGAGGGGTCAAGAGACCCAGTACTTC.

This clone was detected only a few times. This sequence joins TRBV27 and TRBJ1-6; TRBD1 might be the D (6 bases). CDR3 length equals 17 residues. With 4 bases removed from V and 2 bases from J, the gap between germline ends came to 15 bases. Per the germline V gene, CDR1 is MNHEY and CDR2 is SMNVEV (reference sequence). The CDR3 sequence: CASSSNYRVTYNSPLHF. Written as DNA, the CDR3 is TGTGCCAGCAGTTCCAACTACAGGGTGACCTATAATTCACCCCTCCACTTT.

The V gene is TRBV7-9, the J gene TRBJ1-1, with 10 bases lining up with TRBD1. This CDR3 spans 15 amino acids. CDR1 is SEHNR and CDR2 is FQNEAQ in the germline V gene (reference sequence). V trimming: 4 bases; J trimming: 5 bases; junction bases outside the gene matches: 7. The CDR3 region is CASSSRQGAGTEAFF. The CDR3 DNA follows: TGTGCCAGCAGCTCGAGACAGGGGGCTGGGACTGAAGCTTTCTTT.

The chain couples TRBV25-1 to TRBJ1-4, with a possible D match to TRBD1 (6 bases). Deletions cut 5 bases from V and 6 bases from J, with 19 bases between. In germline, CDR1 is MGHDK, CDR2 SYGVNS. CDR3 length: 16 residues. The CDR3 region is CASSPYVQGRDEKLFF. In nucleotides, the CDR3 is TGTGCCAGCAGTCCCTATGTCCAGGGGAGGGATGAAAAACTGTTTTTT.

This sequence joins TRBV7-2 and TRBJ2-3; a weak D match, TRBD1 (6 bases). The germline V gene encodes CDR1 SGHTA and CDR2 FQGNSA. Trimming removed 4 bases from V and 2 bases from J, with 22 bases in between. CDR3 length: 18 residues. CDR3 sequence (DNA): TGTGCCAGCAGCTGGGGGTGGGGTGGGGACACCAACACAGATACGCAGTATTTT. This translates into CASSWGWGGDTNTDTQYF. Drawing the rest from reference TRBV7-2 and TRBJ2-3, the complete variable domain is GAGVSQSPSNKVTEKGKDVELRCDPISGHTALYWYRQSLGQGLEFLIYFQGNSAPDKSGLPSDRFSAERTGGSVSTLTIQRTQQEDSAVYLCASSWGWGGDTNTDTQYFGPGTRLTVL.

This chain connects TRBV30 to TRBJ1-2, with D unclear. CDR1 GTSNPN and CDR2 SVGIG come from the germline V gene (reference sequence). The V and J ends lost 0 bases and 8 bases respectively, with 7 bases between them. CDR3 size: 11 residues. The CDR3 sequence is CAWSVGSGYTF. In DNA, the CDR3 is TGTGCCTGGAGTGTTGGGAGCGGCTACACCTTC. The entire variable domain, with the rest obtained from reference TRBV30 and TRBJ1-2, is as follows: SQTIHQWPATLVQPVGSPLSLECTVEGTSNPNLYWYRQAAGRGLQLLFYSVGIGQISSEVPQNLSASRPQDRQFILSSKKLLLSDSGFYLCAWSVGSGYTFGSGTRLTVV.

The chain carries TRBV5-6 and TRBJ1-2; 8 bases fit TRBD1. Germline values: CDR1 SGHDT, CDR2 YYEEEE. Losses at the gene ends were 4 bases for V and 4 bases for J; bases not matched to a gene: 6. The CDR3 extends over 14 amino acids. The CDR3 bases are TGTGCCAGCAGCCTTATAGGACAGGGCTATGGCTACACCTTC. Protein sequence: CASSLIGQGYGYTF.

The chain has TRBV30 and TRBJ1-1; D is ambiguous. V lost 2 bases and J 0 bases, leaving 7 bases between the germline ends. CDR3 length: 13 residues. Germline CDR1 and CDR2: GTSNPN and SVGIG (reference sequence). The CDR3 loop is CAWSRQVNTEAFF. The CDR3 DNA reads as TGTGCCTGGAGTCGTCAGGTGAACACTGAAGCTTTCTTT.

The V gene is TRBV28, the J gene TRBJ2-5; possible D gene TRBD1, 7 bases. Germline values: CDR1 MDHEN, CDR2 SYDVKM. The CDR3 extends over 15 amino acids. V was pared by 6 bases and J by 5 bases, with 19 bases between. This CDR3 is CASRDRAGDSETQYF. The CDR3 DNA is TGTGCCAGCAGAGACAGGGCCGGGGACTCTGAGACCCAGTACTTC.

In this sample, this clone turned up a few times. V gene TRBV2 combines with J gene TRBJ1-5; 8 nucleotides agree with TRBD1. CDR3 size: 14 residues. V was clipped by 7 bases and J by 1 base; unmatched bases: 3. Germline V CDR1 and CDR2: SNHLY, FYNNEI. CDR3 amino acids: CASTRDRSNQPQHF. For the CDR3, the DNA is TGTGCCAGCACCCGGGACAGGAGCAATCAGCCCCAGCATTTT.

The chain joins TRBV7-2 to TRBJ1-6; D gene uncertain. Trimming removed 2 bases at V and 10 bases at J, with 12 bases between. CDR3 length: 14 residues. Germline-derived CDR1 and CDR2 are SGHTA and FQGNSA. The chain's CDR3 is CASSLLEGGSPLHF. In nucleotides, the CDR3 is TGTGCCAGCAGCTTATTGGAAGGAGGGTCACCCCTCCACTTT.

The chain employs TRBV5-5 and TRBJ1-4; D ambiguous. CDR1 and CDR2 (germline): SGHKS, YYEKEE (reference sequence). This CDR3 has 11 amino acids. Trimming shortened V by 1 base and J by 8 bases, and 3 bases separated the two germline ends. CDR3 loop: CASSLLEKLFF. DNA for the CDR3: TGTGCCAGCAGCTTGTTAGAAAAACTGTTTTTT.

This clone showed up just once. The rearrangement links TRBV4-3 to TRBJ1-2, with 10 bases identical to TRBD1. V dropped 4 bases and J dropped 6; count of bases not matched to a gene: 20. The CDR3 has 19 amino acids. CDR1 is LGHNA, CDR2 YSLEER, per germline. The CDR3 DNA reads TGCGCCAGCAGCCGAGTCTCCGGGACAGGGGCCCTCCAGGGGGATGGCTACACCTTC. Amino acids: CASSRVSGTGALQGDGYTF.

V usage is TRBV18 and J usage is TRBJ2-7; 15 bases map to TRBD2. J lost 5 bases, V lost 3 bases, and 2 bases had no gene match. The germline gives CDR1 KGHSH, CDR2 LQKENI. This CDR3 is built from 15 residues. CDR3 in DNA: TGTGCCAGCTCACCGGGACTAGCGGGGGGCGACGAGCAGTACTTC. Its translation: CASSPGLAGGDEQYF.